A single T cell receptor beta chain is shown here with its context. The V end lost 2 bases, the J end lost 10 bases, and 9 bases lay between the germline ends. Germline V CDR1 and CDR2: LGHDT, YNNKEL (reference sequence). The CDR3 spans 13 residues. Original data processing: Estimates of nucleated cell counts were drawn from the amplification of reference gene primers. Generated by immunoSEQ multiplex PCR, the TCRdb table keeps only in-frame clones and is missing some. That table furnishes V, J and clone size, whereas the DNA furnished D and trimming. The data show fewer than 85,000 clones, with over 80% seen just once and around 7.9% held by the top ten. This sample was included in a study of blood T cell repertoires in COVID-19. Study in general: Acute-phase and convalescent COVID-19 samples originated in the United States, Italy and Spain. Sources were T cells, B-cell-depleted T cells, or PBMCs; the material itself was cDNA or gDNA.

The sequenced sample was peripheral blood. The chain combines TRBV3-1 (or the pseudogene TRBV3-2) with TRBJ1-6; D is unclear. The TCR originated in a man aged 45-60 years with active COVID-19. CDR3 loop: CASSQTRSSPLHF. The CDR3 DNA is TGTGCCAGCAGCCAAACTAGGTCCTCACCCCTCCACTTT.